This note documents a single TCR beta chain sequence. Its cognate antigen has yet to be identified. Within one base of it there is no much larger clone, and no base qualities were kept. Library preparation was by the immunoSEQ multiplex PCR assay. For the multiplex PCR, a mixture combining 60 forward primers for TCR Vbeta segments and 13 reverse primers for TCR Jbeta segments was used. A multiplex PCR assay on genomic DNA amplified the CDR3 region of rearranged TCR beta genes. The Illumina HiSeq System was used to sequence the amplified TCR beta libraries as 87-base-pair reads. The original pipeline was this. A later analysis counted about 76 million unique TCR beta chains across the 670 or so repertoires, and 9.5 million to 11 million of these chains were shared by at least two donors. Raw reads were error-corrected and collapsed into unique sequences by a nearest-neighbor algorithm in which closely related sequences were merged to remove PCR and sequencing errors. To assign V, D and J gene segments, CDR3 sequences were aligned to IMGT reference sequences. For a sequence to be retained, a match of at least six nucleotides was required to both a V gene segment and a J gene segment. Rearrangements were called productive when the CDR3 lacked stop codons and stayed in frame with V and J; all others were non-productive. CDR3 was defined according to IMGT convention as the region running from the second conserved V-encoded cysteine to the conserved J-encoded phenylalanine. The earlier analysis of a few hundred of the donors excluded sequences that lacked an unambiguous match to a single V gene segment. An earlier analysis of over 450 of the donors classified V segments as functional when productive rearrangements were above 56.7% and as segregating when the standard deviation between donors was above 5%. To diagnose cytomegalovirus status from the catalog of TCR beta chain sequences, a statistical classification framework was built. A later analysis assigned V and J genes by comparing TCR nucleotide sequences with IMGT/GENE-DB human TR gene sequences. A later analysis assigned CDR3 sequences and most-parsimonious VDJ recombination scenarios with the TCRdist pipeline. In a later analysis, each TCR beta chain was defined by its CDR3 amino acid sequence together with its V-gene family, and reads lacking a unique V-gene family were excluded. In a later analysis, nearly 600 highly shared, low-generation-probability nucleotide sequences were removed to address suspected cross-contamination and a sequencing artifact. In a later analysis, a clonal expansion index was calculated for each public chain from normalized within-repertoire ranks of inferred template counts. Generation probabilities in a later analysis came from a VDJ recombination model fitted to out-of-frame rearrangements, and those results were checked against IGoR. Hypergeometric tests were used in a later analysis to score TCR-TCR, TCR-HLA and TCR-CMV co-occurrence, with a repertoire-size bias correction applied to the TCR pairs. In a later analysis, false discovery rates were estimated by permuting HLA or CMV assignments 20 times. A later analysis grouped co-occurring TCRs with DBSCAN, adding TCRdist sequence similarity when clustering within HLA-allele-positive subsets. Repertoires with fewer than 30,000 or more than 120,000 public chains were left out of co-occurrence clustering, as were five repertoires with anomalous nucleotide sharing. What TCRdb holds here is the immuneACCESS table cut down to in-frame rearrangements. Part of the clones is not present; checked against another copy, under half of the missing clones reflect an unresolved V gene, and the others are unexplained. V and J calls and clone size follow that table, whereas D and trimming were derived from the DNA. Counted in this sample were about 160,000 clones; approximately 79% of them appeared once. Around 0.97% of the sample is held by the ten biggest clonotypes.

Including cysteine and phenylalanine, the CDR3 has 13 amino acids. Of the read, only the CDR3 DNA is kept; its 39 bases are in frame from base 1. CDR1 and CDR2 are drawn from the germline V gene: MNHNS, SASEGT. V and J are trimmed by 6 bases and 6 bases, and the gene matches miss 5 bases of the junction. The cohort was made up of roughly 670 healthy bone marrow donors. Cohort members were all nominally healthy when sampled, although unrecorded immune exposures were likely present. The donor tested CMV seropositive, placing the donor among the 290 or so seropositive members of the cohort. A peripheral blood sample was provided by each donor, and peripheral blood mononuclear cells were used for TCR beta sequencing. Genomic DNA was extracted from the blood cell samples with the Qiagen DNeasy Blood Extraction Kit. The data belong to a study of cytomegalovirus exposure and HLA in healthy donors (dated by TCRdb to the late 2010s). Study-wide context: An earlier analysis of approximately 550 of the donors reported about 250 Gb of sequence data and around 120 million unique TCR beta sequences from about 200 million T cells. Approximately 310 gigabases of sequencing data and roughly 80 million unique TCR sequences made up an early release that covered around 640 HLA-typed donors. Of the 350 to 450 genotyped donors, about 84% fell in the genetic ancestry cluster associated with self-reported Caucasian donors. The aim of the study was to test whether cataloging public T cell receptors could identify signatures of past pathogen exposure. Using immunosequencing, the study profiled T cell repertoires from fewer than 700 subjects and related those repertoires to cytomegalovirus serostatus. A separate validation cohort of 100 to 150 different subjects was used in addition to the roughly 700-subject first cohort. To predict cytomegalovirus infection status, the study combined high-throughput TCR immunosequencing, statistical association of individual TCRs with disease status, and machine learning. In a later analysis, previously published TCR beta repertoires from 600 to 850 donors were re-analyzed and high-resolution HLA genotyping was added so that TCR occurrence patterns could be studied. The later analysis used no new phenotypic data to find candidate immune exposures, relying instead on TCR beta sequences and their occurrence across donors. In an earlier analysis of more than 550 of the donors, high-throughput TCR beta sequencing was used to judge whether each TCR beta V gene segment behaved as functional or pseudogenic. Donor age, sex, ethnicity and CMV serostatus were compiled alongside the repertoire data. Genome-wide SNP genotypes for about 60% of the roughly 670 donors were used in a later genetic analysis, which treated that subset as a discovery cohort. Every discovery cohort repertoire had been produced on one sequencing platform. Class I and class II HLA loci were covered by the typing at four-digit resolution. Typing coverage differed by locus: A, B, C, DRB1 and DQB1 were typed in about 629-640 donors, DQA1 in about 500, DPA1 in 600 to 610, and DPB1 in just under 490. Because of strong linkage in the cohort, five DR-DQ haplotypes were treated as single units for association and clustering. Among over 350 genotyped donors of the cohort, an average of 235,054 unique TCR beta nucleotide sequences were sequenced per donor, roughly 20% of them non-productive.

Broad study findings and their caveats: A cluster of highly shared sequence variants was judged likely to be a technical artifact of the sequencing pipeline. In a later analysis, several top co-occurrence clusters were reported to appear linked to parvovirus B19, influenza, CMV and Epstein-Barr virus. The classifier was reported to diagnose cytomegalovirus status with high specificity and sensitivity in both the original cohort and the validation cohort. In a later genetic analysis, fewer N-insertions in productive TCRs were reported among donors in an Asian-associated ancestry cluster than the roughly 710-donor mean. It was suggested by the authors that the approach could potentially be generalized to other disease states and immunological phenotypes. An earlier analysis of some 560 of the donors showed that most TCR beta V segments appeared in productive rearrangements either about 87% or about 30% of the time, which broadly matched IMGT annotations. At a false discovery rate of 0.05, a later analysis linked around 17,000 TCR beta sequences to specific HLA alleles. Some IMGT-functional V segments, including TRBV6-2 and TRBV6-3, could not be told apart with the 87-base-pair reads, so those segments were excluded. The study listed approximately 150 TCR beta chains as associated with cytomegalovirus. When HLA alleles, especially DR and DQ, strongly co-occurred, TCR associations were difficult to assign to individual alleles. In this cohort, only TCR beta chains were sequenced, and detectable features were limited by the absence of alpha or paired-chain data. While some public TCRs were present in many individuals, most TCR sequences turned up only very rarely across donors. A further reported finding was that TCR beta sequences accurately predicted the HLA-A and HLA-B alleles for most subjects in the first cohort. In a later analysis, HLA-associated TCR beta chains were found to be more clonally expanded and to have lower generation probabilities than equally common non-associated chains. In a later analysis, most CMV-associated TCR beta chains were found to appear HLA-restricted, with HLA associations seemingly driven largely by CMV exposure. According to a later analysis, TCR association rates differed among HLA loci, with DRB1 alleles showing the most associated TCRs and HLA-C alleles showing the fewest. The earlier analysis of 587 of the donors excluded 15 to 20 rarely observed V segments, including chromosome 9 orphons, because counts were too low. An association between a missense DCLRE1C variant and V-gene and J-gene trimming of TCR beta chains was found in a later genetic analysis and replicated in an independent cohort. In vitro tests confirmed that three of the cytomegalovirus-associated TCR beta chains recognize cytomegalovirus antigens. Roughly uniform sequencing depth across donors was assumed in presence/absence analyses, although this assumption may not hold. Immune exposure information for the cohort was limited to CMV serostatus. Linkage disequilibrium might explain the correlated functional status among segregating V segments, but an unknown experimental factor could not be excluded. Because HLA typing was unavailable for some donors at each locus, only the typed subset was used in association tests.

This chain is built from TRBV6-1 and TRBJ2-4; TRBD1 aligns with 7 central bases. This TCR derives from a woman aged 45-65 years in good health and CMV-seropositive. The specimen was PBMCs. The DNA sequence is TGTGCCAGCAGGGATACAGGGGTAAACATTCAGTACTTC. The translation is CASRDTGVNIQYF.